Listed here are 31 T cell receptor beta chains from one sample, sequenced in a study of blood T cell repertoires in COVID-19. Clones were read by immunoSEQ multiplex PCR, and TCRdb kept only the in-frame ones, dropping some. This sample has some 260,000 clones; 70% to 90% occur once, and the top ten carry 0.65% to 0.8%. Sample: peripheral blood. The receptors were gathered from a human donor in a cohort sampled during active COVID-19.

The chain links TRBV19 to TRBJ1-2; 7 bases line up with TRBD1. The CDR3 runs to 14 residues. V gave up 5 bases and J gave up 1 base; unmatched junction bases: 4. CDR1 and CDR2 from the germline V gene are LNHDA and SQIVND (reference sequence). CDR3 DNA: TGTGCCAGTAGTGGGGGGACAGTTAACTATGGCTACACCTTC. This translates into CASSGGTVNYGYTF. The complete variable domain, with remaining parts taken from reference TRBV19 and TRBJ1-2, reads DGGITQSPKYLFRKEGQNVTLSCEQNLNHDAMYWYRQDPGQGLRLIYYSQIVNDFQKGDIAEGYSVSREKKESFPLTVTSAQKNPTAFYLCASSGGTVNYGYTFGSGTRLTVV.

The chain links TRBV9 to TRBJ1-2; TRBD1 agrees at 7 bases. There are 15 residues in the CDR3. The V gene's germline CDR1 is SGDLS and CDR2 YYNGEE. V lost 3 bases to trimming and J lost 2 bases; unmatched junction nucleotides: 7. The CDR3, as DNA: TGTGCCAGCAGCGATGGGGACAGCCTAAACTATGGCTACACCTTC. This sequence encodes CASSDGDSLNYGYTF.

This clone was found many times. The chain couples TRBV6-2 or TRBV6-3 to TRBJ2-6, with D possibly matching TRBD1 (6 bases). The CDR3 has 19 residues. CDR1 and CDR2 from the germline V gene are MNHEY and SVGEGT. V lost 4 bases to trimming and J lost 0 bases, with 19 bases between them. The CDR3 sequence: CASSWTANYLNSGANVLTF. The CDR3 DNA follows: TGTGCCAGCAGTTGGACAGCAAACTACCTCAACTCTGGGGCCAACGTCCTGACTTTC.

The CDR3 nucleotides read TGTGCCAGCAGTGCCACGGACATTGAACCTGGAAACACCATATATTTT. Protein sequence: CASSATDIEPGNTIYF. This chain connects TRBV6-1 to TRBJ1-3, with a possible D match to TRBD1 (5 bases). V was clipped by 4 bases and J by 2 bases, with 15 bases between them. The CDR3 runs to 16 residues. Per germline, CDR1 MNHNS and CDR2 SASEGT.

The chain recombines TRBV2 with TRBJ1-2; maybe TRBD1 (6 bases). The CDR3 sequence is 14 residues long. The germline V and J ends were trimmed by 8 bases and 4 bases, with 17 bases remaining between them. CDR1 SNHLY and CDR2 FYNNEI come from the germline V gene. CDR3 in DNA: TGTGCCAGCCTCGAGAATAGGGGGGGCTATGGCTACACCTTC. It is translated as CASLENRGGYGYTF. The full variable domain, with the rest looked up from reference TRBV2 and TRBJ1-2, is EPEVTQTPSHQVTQMGQEVILRCVPISNHLYFYWYRQILGQKVEFLVSFYNNEISEKSEIFDDQFSVERPDGSNFTLKIRSTKLEDSAMYFCASLENRGGYGYTFGSGTRLTVV.

The gene calls are TRBV5-1 and TRBJ2-7, with unresolved D. Germline assignment: CDR1 SGHRS and CDR2 YFSETQ. V lost 4 bases, J lost 3 bases, and 8 bases lay in between. This CDR3 comprises 12 residues. CDR3 amino acids: CASSANNYEQYF. The DNA of the CDR3 is TGCGCCAGCAGCGCCAACAACTACGAGCAGTACTTC.

CDR3 DNA: TGTGCCAGCAGTACAACCCGGGGGACTAGCGGGACCTACAATGAGCAGTTCTTC. It encodes CASSTTRGTSGTYNEQFF. V usage is TRBV27 and J usage is TRBJ2-1; TRBD2 matches 13 bases. Losses at the gene ends were 5 bases for V and 2 bases for J; bases not matched to a gene: 9. This CDR3 is 18 amino acids long. Looked up from germline, CDR1 is MNHEY and CDR2 is SMNVEV (reference sequence).

The V gene is TRBV19, the J gene TRBJ2-7, with no clear D. There are 13 residues in the CDR3. Germline loops: CDR1 LNHDA, CDR2 SQIVND (reference sequence). Trimming stripped 4 bases from V and 3 bases from J, with 10 bases between. Here the CDR3 reads CASSTVESYEQYF. The CDR3 DNA reads as TGTGCCAGTAGTACTGTTGAGAGCTACGAGCAGTACTTC.

This chain uses TRBV21-1 with TRBJ2-7; the tabulated D call, TRBD1, remains unverified against the DNA. TRBV21-1 is noted as a pseudogene. The CDR3 covers 20 residues. The CDR3 region has the DNA TGTGCCAGCAGCAAACTTTATGTCCGGGACAGGCCGCGATCCGACTACGAGCAGTACTTC. It is translated as CASSKLYVRDRPRSDYEQYF.

The rearrangement links TRBV28 to TRBJ2-7; D possibly corresponds to TRBD2 (5 bases). V lost 8 bases, J lost 3 bases, and 11 bases lay in between. The germline V gene encodes CDR1 MDHEN and CDR2 SYDVKM. The CDR3 has 12 residues. In DNA, the CDR3 is TGTGCCAGCCTAGCCTTTGGCTACGAGCAGTACTTC. Amino acid sequence: CASLAFGYEQYF. The whole variable domain, filled in from reference TRBV28 and TRBJ2-7, reads DVKVTQSSRYLVKRTGEKVFLECVQDMDHENMFWYRQDPGLGLRLIYFSYDVKMKEKGDIPEGYSVSREKKERFSLILESASTNQTSMYLCASLAFGYEQYFGPGTRLTVT.

Of note for this clone: Distinct nucleotide sequences in the sample also encode this CDR3. This chain joins TRBV6-5 and TRBJ1-2; D is uncertain. The germline V and J ends were trimmed by 8 bases and 2 bases, with 12 bases remaining between them. This CDR3 comprises 13 residues. Germline V lookup: CDR1 MNHEY, CDR2 SVGAGI. The CDR3 DNA reads TGTGCCAGCTCTCCCCGGGAGAACTATGGCTACACCTTC. Its protein is CASSPRENYGYTF.

The chain combines TRBV20-1 with TRBJ1-4, with D perhaps TRBD1 (5 bases). V lost 3 bases to trimming and J lost 3 bases, with 11 bases between them. The CDR3 loop spans 14 amino acids. Looked up from germline, CDR1 is DFQATT and CDR2 is SNEGSKA (reference sequence). The chain's CDR3 is CSASGRGSNEKLFF. In DNA, the CDR3 is TGCAGTGCTAGTGGCCGGGGGTCTAATGAAAAACTGTTTTTT.

The chain employs TRBV5-4 and TRBJ1-2; 11 bases agree with TRBD1. The junction had 5 bases not matched to a gene; V was cut back by 4 bases and J by 3 bases. Germline CDR1 reads SGHNT; CDR2 reads YYREEE (reference sequence). The CDR3 sequence is 15 residues long. The chain's CDR3 is CASSLRTGGHYGYTF. Written as DNA, the CDR3 is TGTGCCAGCAGCCTGCGGACAGGGGGCCACTATGGCTACACCTTC. The full variable domain, rest sourced from reference TRBV5-4 and TRBJ1-2, is ETGVTQSPTHLIKTRGQQVTLRCSSQSGHNTVSWYQQALGQGPQFIFQYYREEENGRGNFPPRFSGLQFPNYSSELNVNALELDDSALYLCASSLRTGGHYGYTFGSGTRLTVV.

The rearrangement uses TRBV27 and TRBJ1-5, with 7 bases fitting TRBD1. V trimming: 5 bases; J trimming: 3 bases; junction bases outside the gene matches: 13. Germline V lookup: CDR1 MNHEY, CDR2 SMNVEV (reference sequence). The length of the CDR3 is 17 residues. DNA for the CDR3: TGTGCCAGCAGTCCACACCGCTTGACAGGGACCAATCAGCCCCAGCATTTT. The encoded protein is CASSPHRLTGTNQPQHF.

V gene TRBV7-9 combines with J gene TRBJ1-6; 11 bases align to TRBD1. From germline, CDR1 is SEHNR and CDR2 FQNEAQ (reference sequence). Trimming removed 3 bases from V and 9 bases from J; junction bases left unmatched: 10. The CDR3 runs 17 residues. The CDR3 nucleotides read TGTGCCAGCAGCTTGGTAGGACAGGGGGCAAGGAGTTCACCCCTCCACTTT. It is translated as CASSLVGQGARSSPLHF.

This chain uses TRBV13 with TRBJ2-7, with 7 positions matching TRBD1. The ends lost 2 bases at V and 3 bases at J; junction bases unmatched: 10. The CDR3 contains 16 residues. The germline V gene has CDR1 PRHDT and CDR2 FYEKMQ (reference sequence). This CDR3 reads CASSLWARGKIYEQYF. The CDR3 nucleotides read TGTGCCAGCAGCTTATGGGCCAGGGGGAAAATCTACGAGCAGTACTTC.

The chain joins TRBV5-1 to TRBJ1-2; 7 bases map to TRBD1. Trimming cost V 5 bases and J 5 bases; bases outside gene matches: 6. Per the germline V gene, CDR1 is SGHRS and CDR2 is YFSETQ. CDR3 length: 13 residues. The CDR3 nucleotides read TGCGCCAGCAGGGGGACAGACCTATATGGCTACACCTTC. The encoded protein is CASRGTDLYGYTF.

This chain connects TRBV7-2 to TRBJ2-3; 13 bases agree with TRBD2. J lost 13 bases, V lost 1 base, and 5 bases had no gene match. This CDR3 comprises 14 residues. Germline assignment: CDR1 SGHTA and CDR2 FQGNSA. CDR3 in DNA: TGTGCCAGCAGCTTAGGACTAGCGGGGGGCCAGGAGTATTTT. Its protein is CASSLGLAGGQEYF.

This chain joins TRBV7-9 and TRBJ2-7; D not certain. The V and J ends lost 8 bases and 7 bases respectively, with 21 bases between them. Germline lookup yields CDR1 SEHNR and CDR2 FQNEAQ (reference sequence). The CDR3 spans 14 residues. The CDR3 spells CASGLLSVSYEQYF. Here the CDR3 DNA reads TGTGCCAGCGGGCTCTTGTCGGTCTCTTATGAGCAGTACTTC.

The genes are TRBV27 and TRBJ2-3; D unresolved. The CDR3 length is 13 residues. Trimming pared 5 bases from V and 0 bases from J, leaving 6 bases between. Germline-derived CDR1 and CDR2 are MNHEY and SMNVEV (reference sequence). The CDR3 DNA reads TGTGCCAGCAGTGCGACTAGCACAGATACGCAGTATTTT. It encodes CASSATSTDTQYF.

This clone was observed once. This chain joins TRBV28 and TRBJ2-7; 11 positions agree with TRBD1. V was pared by 6 bases and J by 2 bases, with 6 bases of the junction left unmatched. Germline V CDR1 and CDR2: MDHEN, SYDVKM. The CDR3 totals 15 residues. CDR3 sequence reads: CASRPPGQGAYEQYF. The CDR3 region has the DNA TGTGCCAGCAGGCCCCCGGGACAGGGGGCCTACGAGCAGTACTTC.

This rearrangement joins TRBV28 to TRBJ1-2; 8 bases are a match to TRBD1. The CDR3 extends over 14 amino acids. The V and J ends lost 6 bases and 0 bases, in that order; junction bases with no gene match: 3. The germline gives CDR1 MDHEN, CDR2 SYDVKM. CDR3 residues: CASRDRGANYGYTF. In DNA form, the CDR3 reads TGTGCCAGCAGAGACAGGGGAGCTAACTATGGCTACACCTTC.

This clone occurred once. The gene calls are TRBV10-3 and TRBJ1-2, with D possibly being TRBD1 (6 bases). Germline CDR1 reads ENHRY; CDR2 reads SYGVKD. CDR3 length equals 15 residues. V shed 0 bases and J shed 1 base, with 9 bases lying between them. CDR3 coding DNA: TGTGCCATCAGTGAGTCCGCAGGGGATAACTATGGCTACACCTTC. Protein product: CAISESAGDNYGYTF.

The chain has TRBV7-2 and TRBJ2-7, with D possibly TRBD2 on 6 matching bases. V was cut by 3 bases and J by 0 bases, with 12 bases left in between. The CDR3 has 15 amino acids. Germline values: CDR1 SGHTA, CDR2 FQGNSA. CDR3 DNA: TGTGCCAGCAGCTTGGTGTCGCGGGGCTCCTACGAGCAGTACTTC. The encoded protein is CASSLVSRGSYEQYF.

The J gene is TRBJ2-1, the V gene TRBV27; the D is unclear. The V gene lost 3 bases and the J gene lost 10 bases, with 10 bases spanning the gap. CDR1 is MNHEY, CDR2 SMNVEV, per germline (reference sequence). This CDR3 comprises 12 residues. The CDR3 DNA reads as TGTGCCAGCAGTTTCGGGTTGAGAGAGCAGTTCTTC. It translates to CASSFGLREQFF.

This chain uses TRBV28 with TRBJ2-7; D remains unclear. The V end was cut by 6 bases, the J end by 7 bases, with 10 bases between. Germline CDR1 and CDR2: MDHEN and SYDVKM. This CDR3 contains 11 residues. This chain's CDR3 is CASSTLVEQYF. The CDR3 coding sequence is TGTGCCAGCAGCACCTTAGTTGAGCAGTACTTC. The full variable domain, its missing parts supplied by reference TRBV28 and TRBJ2-7, is DVKVTQSSRYLVKRTGEKVFLECVQDMDHENMFWYRQDPGLGLRLIYFSYDVKMKEKGDIPEGYSVSREKKERFSLILESASTNQTSMYLCASSTLVEQYFGPGTRLTVT.

This chain links TRBV7-2 with TRBJ2-3; 12 bases agree with TRBD2. In germline, CDR1 is SGHTA, CDR2 FQGNSA. V lost 4 bases to trimming and J lost 0 bases; unmatched junction nucleotides: 11. This CDR3 region has 19 residues. Written as DNA, the CDR3 is TGTGCCAGCAGCTCACGCGCGGGCCTAGCGGGGGGGAGCACAGATACGCAGTATTTT. Residues: CASSSRAGLAGGSTDTQYF.

The genes are TRBV5-4 and TRBJ2-1, with TRBD1 identical over 9 bases. Unmatched junction bases numbered 2, after V lost 0 bases and J lost 4 bases. The CDR3 extends over 15 amino acids. The V gene's germline CDR1 is SGHNT and CDR2 YYREEE (reference sequence). The CDR3 protein is CASSLDRGQYNEQFF. As DNA, the CDR3 is TGTGCCAGCAGCTTGGACAGGGGGCAATACAATGAGCAGTTCTTC. Combining the CDR3 with reference TRBV5-4 and TRBJ2-1 gives the whole variable domain ETGVTQSPTHLIKTRGQQVTLRCSSQSGHNTVSWYQQALGQGPQFIFQYYREEENGRGNFPPRFSGLQFPNYSSELNVNALELDDSALYLCASSLDRGQYNEQFFGPGTRLTVL.

This clone was seen once. This chain connects TRBV7-2 to TRBJ2-7; D remains unclear. Trimming pared 1 base from V and 3 bases from J, leaving 13 bases between. CDR1 and CDR2 (germline): SGHTA, FQGNSA. The CDR3 runs 15 residues. CDR3 amino acids: CASSLVQSFFYEQYF. The CDR3 region has the DNA TGTGCCAGCAGCTTAGTACAGAGTTTCTTCTACGAGCAGTACTTC.

This clone occurred once. The rearrangement uses TRBV6-1 and TRBJ1-2; tentative D call: TRBD1 (6 bases). The germline V gene has CDR1 MNHNS and CDR2 SASEGT. With 1 base removed from V and 5 bases from J, the gap between germline ends came to 8 bases. There are 13 residues in the CDR3. In DNA, the CDR3 is TGTGCCAGCAGTGAAGGGCAGGGGTATGGCTACACCTTC. It codes for CASSEGQGYGYTF.

The J gene is TRBJ2-3, the V gene TRBV10-3; the D is unclear. This CDR3 is 12 amino acids long. CDR1 and CDR2 (germline): ENHRY, SYGVKD. V gave up 7 bases and J gave up 3 bases, with 8 bases separating them. This chain's CDR3 is CAIKISTDTQYF. CDR3 DNA sequence: TGTGCCATCAAAATCTCGACAGATACGCAGTATTTT.